These T cell receptor beta chains were read from a single sample in a study of blood T cells in healthy people across ages. TCRdb processed the 5' RACE reads anew with MiXCR; each CDR3 protein has one entry. Among about 680,000 distinct CDR3 sequences listed, more than 40% were seen once. Sequencing input: blood. Every receptor here comes from a woman in her sixties or seventies in good health. Each CDR3 is given with its conserved first and last residue. A D gene is named only where the DNA matches it firmly. The size entry is marked missing in some rows and otherwise reads once, few, many or a size class.

>TRBV29-1|-|few|TRBJ2-7
CSVRQASSYEQYF
TGCAGCGTGAGGCAGGCGAGCTCCTACGAGCAGTACTTC
>TRBV7-9|-|-|TRBJ2-1
CASSLAGRGGAYNEQFF
TGTGCCAGCAGCTTAGCGGGTCGGGGCGGAGCCTACAATGAGCAGTTCTTC
>TRBV24-1|TRBD1|-|TRBJ2-5
CATSDAGTVQETQYF
TGTGCCACCAGTGATGCCGGGACAGTCCAAGAGACCCAGTACTTC
>TRBV7-9|-|few|TRBJ1-2
CASSLDGVGGYTF
TGTGCCAGCAGCTTAGACGGGGTTGGCGGCTACACCTTC
>TRBV18|-|few|TRBJ2-7
CASSPPMVSEQYF
TGTGCCAGCTCACCACCGATGGTATCCGAGCAGTACTTC
>TRBV29-1|-|few|TRBJ1-1
CSVEEGLEAFF
TGCAGCGTTGAAGAAGGGCTTGAAGCTTTCTTT
>TRBV15|-|few|TRBJ2-6
CATQSPGANVLTF
TGTGCCACCCAATCTCCTGGGGCCAACGTCCTGACTTTC
>TRBV14|-|once|TRBJ2-1
CASSQGSRKYNEQFF
TGTGCCAGCAGCCAAGGGTCCCGGAAATACAATGAGCAGTTCTTC
>TRBV4-2|-|-|TRBJ2-1
CASSQAGGDYNEQFF
TGTGCCAGCAGCCAAGCCGGGGGAGACTACAATGAGCAGTTCTTC
>TRBV20-1|-|-|TRBJ2-2
CSARDLRGTGELFF
TGCAGTGCTAGAGATCTAAGGGGAACCGGGGAGCTGTTTTTT
>TRBV7-2|-|many|TRBJ2-6
CASSLGQVNSGANVLTF
TGTGCCAGCAGCTTAGGACAGGTTAACTCTGGGGCCAACGTCCTGACTTTC
>TRBV12-5|-|-|TRBJ2-1
CASGRGRGPYNEQFF
TGTGCTAGTGGTAGGGGCAGGGGACCCTACAATGAGCAGTTCTTC
>TRBV7-3|-|-|TRBJ2-4
CASSSPGTPDIQYF
TGTGCCAGCAGCTCCCCCGGGACTCCTGACATTCAGTACTTC
>TRBV20-1|TRBD1|few|TRBJ1-4
CSASSPGGSDEKLFF
TGCAGTGCTAGCTCTCCAGGGGGTTCGGATGAAAAACTGTTTTTT
>TRBV6-2/TRBV6-3|-|once|TRBJ2-4
CATRDHSKNIQYF
TGTGCCACCAGGGACCATTCCAAAAACATTCAGTACTTC
>TRBV29-1|-|-|TRBJ2-7
CSVVGRSYEQYF
TGCAGCGTTGTCGGGCGGAGCTACGAGCAGTACTTC
>TRBV7-9|-|-|TRBJ2-3
CASSTSQGPSYTDTQYF
TGTGCCAGCAGCACGTCACAGGGACCCTCATACACAGATACGCAGTATTTT
>TRBV2|-|-|TRBJ1-2
CASRKQALGSLYGYTF
TGTGCCAGTCGTAAGCAGGCCCTGGGTTCCCTCTATGGCTACACCTTC
>TRBV20-1|TRBD2|-|TRBJ2-1
CSARDPSGSYQSYNEQFF
TGCAGTGCTAGAGATCCCAGCGGGAGCTATCAGTCCTACAATGAGCAGTTCTTC
>TRBV20-1|TRBD1|many|TRBJ1-2
CSAPPGQGGHGYTF
TGCAGTGCCCCCCCGGGACAGGGGGGACATGGCTACACCTTC
>TRBV4-3|-|-|TRBJ2-3
CASSQRGADTQYF
TGCGCCAGCAGCCAAAGGGGTGCAGATACGCAGTATTTT
>TRBV4-2|-|-|TRBJ2-7
CASSQRRGSYEQYF
TGTGCCAGCAGCCAGCGTCGGGGCTCCTACGAGCAGTACTTC
>TRBV12-3/TRBV12-4|-|few|TRBJ1-2
CASSLWTVPGYTF
TGTGCCAGCAGTTTATGGACAGTACCCGGCTACACCTTC
>TRBV6-2/TRBV6-3|TRBD1|few|TRBJ2-1
CASRPTGGNEQFF
TGTGCCAGCAGACCTACAGGGGGCAATGAGCAGTTCTTC
>TRBV6-2/TRBV6-3|-|-|TRBJ2-7
CASRDRYEQYF
TGTGCCAGCAGGGACCGCTACGAGCAGTACTTC
>TRBV4-3|TRBD1|-|TRBJ2-1
CASSQDRDRYNEQFF
TGCGCCAGCAGCCAAGACCGGGACAGATACAATGAGCAGTTCTTC
>TRBV20-1|-|many|TRBJ2-7
CSASLNEQYF
TGCAGTGCTAGTTTGAACGAGCAGTACTTC
>TRBV5-1|TRBD2|few|TRBJ2-1
CASSWRGLAGYNEQFF
TGCGCCAGCAGCTGGAGGGGACTAGCAGGCTACAATGAGCAGTTCTTC
>TRBV6-5|TRBD1|-|TRBJ1-5
CASSRTGGKGNQPQHF
TGTGCCAGCAGCCGGACAGGGGGAAAAGGCAATCAGCCCCAGCATTTT
>TRBV6-5|-|-|TRBJ1-2
CASIEATGMGGYTF
TGTGCCAGCATTGAGGCTACAGGGATGGGTGGCTACACCTTC
>TRBV29-1|TRBD2|-|TRBJ2-5
CSVWRESHNEQYF
TGCAGCGTTTGGCGGGAGAGCCACAATGAGCAGTACTTC
>TRBV12-3/TRBV12-4|-|few|TRBJ2-7
CASSTHDRTPYEQYF
TGTGCCAGCAGTACGCATGACAGAACCCCCTACGAGCAGTACTTC
>TRBV12-3/TRBV12-4|TRBD1|few|TRBJ2-4
CASSTQGALVQYF
TGTGCCAGCAGTACCCAGGGGGCGCTTGTGCAGTACTTC
>TRBV24-1|TRBD1|-|TRBJ2-5
CATSGTGGQETQYF
TGTGCCACCAGTGGGACAGGGGGCCAAGAGACCCAGTACTTC
>TRBV6-2/TRBV6-3|TRBD2|-|TRBJ2-4
CASSGLAPYDQYF
TGTGCCAGCAGTGGACTAGCCCCCTACGATCAGTACTTC
>TRBV20-1|-|-|TRBJ2-1
CSAANSGTGYNEQFF
TGCAGTGCCGCCAACTCCGGGACCGGCTACAATGAGCAGTTCTTC
>TRBV20-1|TRBD1|few|TRBJ1-4
CSARTGTGTEKLFF
TGCAGTGCTAGAACCGGGACAGGTACTGAAAAACTGTTTTTT
>TRBV20-1|-|-|TRBJ2-5
CSAGWGAGETQYF
TGCAGTGCGGGGTGGGGGGCAGGAGAGACCCAGTACTTC
>TRBV20-1|-|-|TRBJ2-7
CSARSESYEQYF
TGCAGTGCTAGATCTGAATCCTACGAGCAGTACTTC
>TRBV7-2|TRBD2|-|TRBJ2-5
CASSLTSGRTGETQYF
TGTGCCAGCAGCTTGACTAGCGGGAGAACGGGCGAGACCCAGTACTTC
>TRBV5-5|-|-|TRBJ2-7
CASSLGGRVSYEQYF
TGTGCCAGCAGCTTGGGGGGCAGGGTATCGTACGAGCAGTACTTC
>TRBV2|-|few|TRBJ2-7
CASSVPPTYEQYF
TGTGCCAGCAGTGTTCCCCCAACCTACGAGCAGTACTTC
>TRBV28|-|-|TRBJ1-4
CASSLFSRKEKLFF
TGTGCCAGCAGTTTATTCAGTAGGAAGGAAAAACTGTTTTTT
>TRBV27|-|few|TRBJ2-3
CASSFGSRLTDTQYF
TGTGCCAGCAGTTTTGGATCTCGCCTCACAGATACGCAGTATTTT
>TRBV20-1|-|-|TRBJ2-5
CSAPAWGRLETQYF
TGCAGTGCTCCTGCCTGGGGGCGCTTGGAGACCCAGTACTTC
>TRBV20-1|-|-|TRBJ1-4
CSARDHGNEKLFF
TGCAGTGCTAGAGATCATGGTAATGAAAAACTGTTTTTT
>TRBV27|TRBD2|-|TRBJ2-2
CASSFSGSGRDFTNAGELFF
TGTGCCAGCAGTTTTTCCGGTAGCGGGAGAGACTTTACGAACGCCGGGGAGCTGTTTTTT